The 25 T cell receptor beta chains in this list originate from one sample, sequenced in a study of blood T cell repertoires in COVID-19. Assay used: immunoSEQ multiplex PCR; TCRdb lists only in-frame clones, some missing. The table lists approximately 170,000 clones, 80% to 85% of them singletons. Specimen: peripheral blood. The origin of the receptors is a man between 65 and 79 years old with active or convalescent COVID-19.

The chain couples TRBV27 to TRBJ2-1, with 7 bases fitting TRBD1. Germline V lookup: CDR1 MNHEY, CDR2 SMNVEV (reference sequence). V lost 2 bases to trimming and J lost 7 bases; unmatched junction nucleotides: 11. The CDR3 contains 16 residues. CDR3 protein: CASSLRGAGGLNEQFF. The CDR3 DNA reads TGTGCCAGCAGTTTAAGAGGGGCAGGGGGTTTGAATGAGCAGTTCTTC.

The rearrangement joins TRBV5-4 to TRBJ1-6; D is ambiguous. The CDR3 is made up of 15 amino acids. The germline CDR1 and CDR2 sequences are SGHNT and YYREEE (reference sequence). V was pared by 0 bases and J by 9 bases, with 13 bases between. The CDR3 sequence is CASSLAGALGSPLHF. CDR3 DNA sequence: TGTGCCAGCAGCTTGGCCGGAGCATTGGGTTCACCCCTCCACTTT.

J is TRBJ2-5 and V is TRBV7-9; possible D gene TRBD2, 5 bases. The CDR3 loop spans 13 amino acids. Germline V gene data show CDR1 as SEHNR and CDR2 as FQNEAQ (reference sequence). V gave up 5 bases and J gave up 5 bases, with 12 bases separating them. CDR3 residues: CASSRTGSETQYF. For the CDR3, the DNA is TGTGCCAGCAGCAGGACTGGTAGTGAGACCCAGTACTTC.

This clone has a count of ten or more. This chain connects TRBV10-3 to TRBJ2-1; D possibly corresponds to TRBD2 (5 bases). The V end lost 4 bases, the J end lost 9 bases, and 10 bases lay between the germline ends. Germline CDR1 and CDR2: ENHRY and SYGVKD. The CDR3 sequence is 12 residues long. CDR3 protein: CAISGLAGEQFF. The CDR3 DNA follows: TGTGCCATCAGTGGACTCGCGGGTGAGCAGTTCTTC.

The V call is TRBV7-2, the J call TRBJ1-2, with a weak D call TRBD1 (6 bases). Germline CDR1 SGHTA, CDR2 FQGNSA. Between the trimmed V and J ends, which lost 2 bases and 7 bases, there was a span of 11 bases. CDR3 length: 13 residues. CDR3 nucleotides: TGTGCCAGCAGCTTAAACAGGGTTGGTGGCTACACCTTC. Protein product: CASSLNRVGGYTF.

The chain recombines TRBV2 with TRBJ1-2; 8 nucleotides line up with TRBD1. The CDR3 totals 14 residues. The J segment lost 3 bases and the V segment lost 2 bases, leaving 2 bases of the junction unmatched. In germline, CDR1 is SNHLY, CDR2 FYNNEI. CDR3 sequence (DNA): TGTGCCAGCAGTGAACAGGGGGCCTACTATGGCTACACCTTC. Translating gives CASSEQGAYYGYTF. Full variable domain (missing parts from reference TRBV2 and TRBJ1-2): EPEVTQTPSHQVTQMGQEVILRCVPISNHLYFYWYRQILGQKVEFLVSFYNNEISEKSEIFDDQFSVERPDGSNFTLKIRSTKLEDSAMYFCASSEQGAYYGYTFGSGTRLTVV.

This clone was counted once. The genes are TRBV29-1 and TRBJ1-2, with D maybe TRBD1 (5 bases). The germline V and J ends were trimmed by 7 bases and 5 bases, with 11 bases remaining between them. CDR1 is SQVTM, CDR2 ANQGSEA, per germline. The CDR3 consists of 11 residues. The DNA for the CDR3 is TGCAGCGCCAGGGATATGTATGGCTACACCTTC. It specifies CSARDMYGYTF.

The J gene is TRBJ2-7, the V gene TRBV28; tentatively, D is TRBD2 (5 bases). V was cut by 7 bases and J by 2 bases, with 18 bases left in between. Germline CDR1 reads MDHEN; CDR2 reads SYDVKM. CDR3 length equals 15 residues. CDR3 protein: CASTPSPQRTYEQYF. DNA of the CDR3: TGTGCCAGCACCCCATCGCCACAGCGGACCTACGAGCAGTACTTC.

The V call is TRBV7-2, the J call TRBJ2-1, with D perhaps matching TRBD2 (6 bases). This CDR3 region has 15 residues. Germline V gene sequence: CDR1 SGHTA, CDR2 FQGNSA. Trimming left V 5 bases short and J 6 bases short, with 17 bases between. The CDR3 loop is CASSAPVGSLNEQFF. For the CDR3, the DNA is TGTGCCAGCAGCGCGCCTGTCGGGAGCCTCAATGAGCAGTTCTTC.

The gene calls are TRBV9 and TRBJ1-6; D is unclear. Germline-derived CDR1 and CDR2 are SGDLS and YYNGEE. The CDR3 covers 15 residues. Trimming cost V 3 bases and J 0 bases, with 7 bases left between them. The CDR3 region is CASSARDSYNSPLHF. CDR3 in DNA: TGTGCCAGCAGCGCGAGGGACTCCTATAATTCACCCCTCCACTTT.

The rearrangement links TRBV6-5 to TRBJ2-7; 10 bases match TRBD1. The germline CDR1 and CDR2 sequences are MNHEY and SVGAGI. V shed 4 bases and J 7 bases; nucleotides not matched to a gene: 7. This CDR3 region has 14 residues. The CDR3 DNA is TGTGCCAGCAGTTCCGGGACAGGGGTTAAGGAGCAGTACTTC. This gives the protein CASSSGTGVKEQYF.

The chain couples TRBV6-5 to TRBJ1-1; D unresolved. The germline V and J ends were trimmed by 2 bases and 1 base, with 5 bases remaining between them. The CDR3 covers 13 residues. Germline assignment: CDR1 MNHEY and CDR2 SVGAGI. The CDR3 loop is CASSYIKNTEAFF. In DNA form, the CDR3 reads TGTGCCAGCAGTTACATCAAGAACACTGAAGCTTTCTTT.

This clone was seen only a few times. The chain's CDR3 is CASSLEGVRGGGQPQHF. The CDR3 region has the DNA TGTGCCAGCAGCTTAGAGGGGGTTCGGGGCGGAGGACAGCCCCAGCATTTT. The V and J genes are TRBV7-8 and TRBJ1-5; a weak D match, TRBD1 (6 bases). The germline V gene encodes CDR1 SGHVS and CDR2 FQNEAQ. V lost 1 base to trimming and J lost 7 bases, with 20 bases between them. The CDR3 length is 17 residues.

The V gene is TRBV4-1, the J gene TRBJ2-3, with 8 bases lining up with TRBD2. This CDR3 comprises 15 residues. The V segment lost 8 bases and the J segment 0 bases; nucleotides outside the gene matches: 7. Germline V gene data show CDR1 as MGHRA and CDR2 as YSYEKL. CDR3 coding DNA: TGCGCCAGCTCATTCCTAGCGGGTAGCACAGATACGCAGTATTTT. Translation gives CASSFLAGSTDTQYF.

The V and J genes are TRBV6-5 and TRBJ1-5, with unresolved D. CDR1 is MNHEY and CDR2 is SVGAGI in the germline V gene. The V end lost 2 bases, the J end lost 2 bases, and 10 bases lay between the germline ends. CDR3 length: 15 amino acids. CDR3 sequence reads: CASSYRPPGNQPQHF. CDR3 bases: TGTGCCAGCAGTTACCGCCCACCGGGCAATCAGCCCCAGCATTTT.

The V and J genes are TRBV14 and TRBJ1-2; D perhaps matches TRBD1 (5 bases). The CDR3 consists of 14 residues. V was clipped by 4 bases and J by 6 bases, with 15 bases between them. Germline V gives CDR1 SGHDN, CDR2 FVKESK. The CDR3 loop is CASSREPRQHGYTF. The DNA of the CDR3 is TGTGCCAGCAGCCGAGAACCTAGACAGCATGGCTACACCTTC.

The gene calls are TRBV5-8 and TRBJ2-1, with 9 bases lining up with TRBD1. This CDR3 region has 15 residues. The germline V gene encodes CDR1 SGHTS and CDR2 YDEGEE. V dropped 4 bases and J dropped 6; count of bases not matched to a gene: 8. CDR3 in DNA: TGTGCCAGCAGCCACAGGGGGCGGCCGGGCAATGAGCAGTTCTTC. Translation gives CASSHRGRPGNEQFF.

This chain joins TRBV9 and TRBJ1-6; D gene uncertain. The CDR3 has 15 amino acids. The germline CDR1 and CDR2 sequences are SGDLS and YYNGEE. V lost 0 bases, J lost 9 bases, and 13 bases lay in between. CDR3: CASSVGGSPGSPLHF. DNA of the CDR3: TGTGCCAGCAGCGTAGGTGGCAGCCCGGGTTCACCCCTCCACTTT.

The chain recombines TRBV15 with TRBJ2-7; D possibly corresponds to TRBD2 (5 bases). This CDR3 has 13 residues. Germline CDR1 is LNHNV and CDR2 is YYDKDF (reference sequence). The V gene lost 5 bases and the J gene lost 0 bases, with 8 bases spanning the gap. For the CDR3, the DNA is TGTGCCACCAGCCTGGGAGCCTCCTACGAGCAGTACTTC. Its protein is CATSLGASYEQYF.

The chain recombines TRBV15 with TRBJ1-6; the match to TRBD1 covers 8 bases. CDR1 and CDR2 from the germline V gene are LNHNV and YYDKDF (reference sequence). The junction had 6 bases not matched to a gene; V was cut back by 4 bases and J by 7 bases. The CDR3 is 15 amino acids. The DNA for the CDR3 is TGTGCCACCAGCACAGACAGGGGTGTGAATTCACCCCTCCACTTT. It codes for CATSTDRGVNSPLHF. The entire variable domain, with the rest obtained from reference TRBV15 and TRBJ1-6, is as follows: DAMVIQNPRYQVTQFGKPVTLSCSQTLNHNVMYWYQQKSSQAPKLLFHYYDKDFNNEADTPDNFQSRRPNTSFCFLDIRSPGLGDTAMYLCATSTDRGVNSPLHFGNGTRLTVT.

The CDR3 DNA reads as TGTGCCAGTAGCCCGGACAGGGGGGGTGAAGCTTTCTTT. It codes for CASSPDRGGEAFF. The chain recombines TRBV19 with TRBJ1-1; 10 nucleotides line up with TRBD1. CDR1 and CDR2 from the germline V gene are LNHDA and SQIVND (reference sequence). This CDR3 contains 13 residues. The ends lost 6 bases at V and 7 bases at J; junction bases unmatched: 5.

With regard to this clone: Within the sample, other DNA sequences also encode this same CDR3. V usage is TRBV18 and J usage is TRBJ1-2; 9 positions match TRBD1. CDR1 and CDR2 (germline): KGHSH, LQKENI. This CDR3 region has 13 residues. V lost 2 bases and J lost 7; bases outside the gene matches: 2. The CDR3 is CASSPTGGGGYTF. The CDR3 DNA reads TGTGCCAGCTCACCAACAGGGGGCGGTGGCTACACCTTC.

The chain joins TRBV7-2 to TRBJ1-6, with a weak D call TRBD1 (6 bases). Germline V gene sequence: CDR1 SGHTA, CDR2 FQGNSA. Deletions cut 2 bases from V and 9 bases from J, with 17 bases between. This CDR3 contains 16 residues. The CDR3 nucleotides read TGTGCCAGCAGCTTACTCCCCGCAGGGGTAACTTCACCCCTCCACTTT. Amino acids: CASSLLPAGVTSPLHF.

The CDR3 sequence: CASRAGTSFTDTQYF. The CDR3 DNA sequence: TGTGCCAGCCGGGCCGGGACTAGCTTCACAGATACGCAGTATTTT. V gene TRBV7-9 combines with J gene TRBJ2-3, with TRBD2 matching 9 bases. Germline CDR1 is SEHNR and CDR2 is FQNEAQ (reference sequence). The CDR3 is 15 residues long. Trimming at V came to 8 bases and at J to 2 bases, leaving 8 bases not matched to a gene. Variable domain in full (rest from reference TRBV7-9 and TRBJ2-3): DTGVSQNPRHKITKRGQNVTFRCDPISEHNRLYWYRQTLGQGPEFLTYFQNEAQLEKSRLLSDRFSAERPKGSFSTLEIQRTEQGDSAMYLCASRAGTSFTDTQYFGPGTRLTVL.

DNA of the CDR3: TGCGCCAGCAGCCAAGTGGTAGCGGGGGCCTACAATGAGCAGTTCTTC. The encoded protein is CASSQVVAGAYNEQFF. The rearrangement uses TRBV4-1 and TRBJ2-1; 9 bases map to TRBD2. Germline V CDR1 and CDR2: MGHRA, YSYEKL. The CDR3 is 16 residues long. V dropped 1 base and J dropped 2; count of bases not matched to a gene: 3.